Listed below are T cell receptor beta chains from one sample, sequenced in a study of blood T cell repertoires in COVID-19. Measured with immunoSEQ multiplex PCR; TCRdb has only the in-frame clones, and not every one. Found here are 300,000 to 400,000 clones, almost 90% of them singletons; the top ten hold 7% to 8%. The material sequenced was peripheral blood. The source of these receptors is a woman in her 70s with COVID-19, enrolled during active disease. The CDR3 runs from the conserved cysteine through the conserved F or W. D genes are given only for firm matches. The size field is filled for only some rows; it gives once, few, many or a size class.

V gene: TRBV10-1; J gene: TRBJ2-1; clone size: .; D gene: TRBD1; CDR3 DNA: TGCGCCAGCGCCCCGACAGGGTCCCGTAATGAGCAGTTCTTC; CDR3 protein: CASAPTGSRNEQFF
V gene: TRBV7-9; J gene: TRBJ1-1; clone size: .; D gene: TRBD1; CDR3 DNA: TGTGCCAGCAGCTCTCGGACAGGGGGCGTCGCTGAAGCTTTCTTT; CDR3 protein: CASSSRTGGVAEAFF
V gene: TRBV5-1; J gene: TRBJ2-7; clone size: .; D gene: TRBD2; CDR3 DNA: TGCGCCAGCAGCCCCTCGGGGGGCGAGCAGTACTTC; CDR3 protein: CASSPSGGEQYF
V gene: TRBV5-6; J gene: TRBJ1-4; clone size: .; D gene: TRBD1; CDR3 DNA: TGTGCCAGCAGCACCGGGACAGGGGTTACAGGTGGAGAAAAACTGTTTTTT; CDR3 protein: CASSTGTGVTGGEKLFF
V gene: TRBV7-9; J gene: TRBJ2-7; clone size: .; D gene: .; CDR3 DNA: TGTGCCAGCACCAAAAGGGCATCCGACTACTCCTACGAGCAGTACTTC; CDR3 protein: CASTKRASDYSYEQYF
V gene: TRBV12-1; J gene: TRBJ1-5; clone size: .; D gene: .; CDR3 DNA: TGTGCCAGCAGCTTTTCACAGGGCGTCCCCCATAGCAATCAGCCCCAGCATTTT; CDR3 protein: CASSFSQGVPHSNQPQHF
V gene: TRBV5-1; J gene: TRBJ1-2; clone size: .; D gene: .; CDR3 DNA: TGCGCCAGCAGCTTGGCCGGGACAAGCTATGGCTACACCTTC; CDR3 protein: CASSLAGTSYGYTF
V gene: TRBV7-2; J gene: TRBJ1-1; clone size: .; D gene: .; CDR3 DNA: TGTGCCAGCAGTCAAGAAAGGCTCGGGGGTGAAGCTTTCTTT; CDR3 protein: CASSQERLGGEAFF
V gene: TRBV19; J gene: TRBJ1-2; clone size: .; D gene: .; CDR3 DNA: TGTGCCAGTAGTATAGAGGCGGGCGCTACCGGCTATGGCTACACCTTC; CDR3 protein: CASSIEAGATGYGYTF
V gene: TRBV18; J gene: TRBJ1-6; clone size: .; D gene: .; CDR3 DNA: TGTGCCAGCTCCGGGGTGCAGATCTATAATTCACCCCTCCACTTT; CDR3 protein: CASSGVQIYNSPLHF
V gene: TRBV9; J gene: TRBJ1-1; clone size: .; D gene: TRBD1; CDR3 DNA: TGTGCCAGCAGCGACCCGGGACAGGGGGCCGACACTGAAGCTTTCTTT; CDR3 protein: CASSDPGQGADTEAFF
V gene: TRBV28; J gene: TRBJ1-2; clone size: .; D gene: .; CDR3 DNA: TGTGCCAGCAGATACCGTACAGGGAGCTTAGGCTATGGCTACACCTTC; CDR3 protein: CASRYRTGSLGYGYTF
V gene: TRBV19; J gene: TRBJ2-1; clone size: .; D gene: .; CDR3 DNA: TGTGCCAGTAGTATTGGGGGGATCGATGAGCAGTTCTTC; CDR3 protein: CASSIGGIDEQFF
V gene: TRBV18; J gene: TRBJ1-2; clone size: .; D gene: TRBD1; CDR3 DNA: TGTGCCAGCTCCCCCGGGACAGGGGGCGCGAGTGAAGGCTACACCTTC; CDR3 protein: CASSPGTGGASEGYTF
V gene: TRBV6-2/TRBV6-3; J gene: TRBJ2-5; clone size: once; D gene: TRBD1; CDR3 DNA: TGTGCCAGCAGTCCCGACAGGGGGCTAGAGACCCAGTACTTC; CDR3 protein: CASSPDRGLETQYF
V gene: TRBV18; J gene: TRBJ1-2; clone size: .; D gene: TRBD1; CDR3 DNA: TGTGCCAGCTCTCAACGGACAGGGAAGGATGATGGCTACACCTTC; CDR3 protein: CASSQRTGKDDGYTF
V gene: TRBV4-1; J gene: TRBJ1-1; clone size: few; D gene: .; CDR3 DNA: TGCGCCAGCAGCCCGAGGGGGTCCACTGAAGCTTTCTTT; CDR3 protein: CASSPRGSTEAFF
V gene: TRBV11-3; J gene: TRBJ2-5; clone size: .; D gene: TRBD2; CDR3 DNA: TGTGCCAGCAGCCTAGGACTAGCGGAGCCTCAAGAGACCCAGTACTTC; CDR3 protein: CASSLGLAEPQETQYF
V gene: TRBV3-1/TRBV3-2; J gene: TRBJ1-2; clone size: .; D gene: TRBD1; CDR3 DNA: TGTGCCAGCAGCCCCCGGACAGGGGGCCCCGTCTTATATGGCTACACCTTC; CDR3 protein: CASSPRTGGPVLYGYTF
V gene: TRBV21-1; J gene: TRBJ1-3; clone size: .; D gene: .; CDR3 DNA: TGTGCCAGCAGCAGATCGGACAGGGGCGTTTCGGGAAACACCATATATTTT; CDR3 protein: CASSRSDRGVSGNTIYF
V gene: TRBV24-1; J gene: TRBJ1-5; clone size: .; D gene: .; CDR3 DNA: TGTGCCACCGGACCTCCCGACGGGGGACATTTT; CDR3 protein: CATGPPDGGHF
V gene: TRBV3-1/TRBV3-2; J gene: TRBJ1-1; clone size: .; D gene: .; CDR3 DNA: TGTGCCAGCAGCCAAGGTCGGGGGGGAGGGACTGAAGCTTTCTTT; CDR3 protein: CASSQGRGGGTEAFF
V gene: TRBV18; J gene: TRBJ1-6; clone size: .; D gene: .; CDR3 DNA: TGTGCCAGCTCCCTTAGCACAGGAGTTAATTCACCCCTCCACTTT; CDR3 protein: CASSLSTGVNSPLHF
V gene: TRBV5-8; J gene: TRBJ2-7; clone size: .; D gene: .; CDR3 DNA: TGTGCCAGCAGCTTAAGACTAGACTACGAGCAGTACTTC; CDR3 protein: CASSLRLDYEQYF
V gene: TRBV29-1; J gene: TRBJ1-2; clone size: once; D gene: .; CDR3 DNA: TGCAGCGTTCCCCAGGGTGGTGGCTACACCTTC; CDR3 protein: CSVPQGGGYTF
V gene: TRBV19; J gene: TRBJ2-7; clone size: .; D gene: TRBD2; CDR3 DNA: TGTGCCAGTAGTATGGGGACTACTTTTTACGAGCAGTACTTC; CDR3 protein: CASSMGTTFYEQYF
V gene: TRBV4-1; J gene: TRBJ1-6; clone size: few; D gene: TRBD1; CDR3 DNA: TGCGCCAGCAGCTCGGGACAGGGAGAACCCTCACCCCTCCACTTT; CDR3 protein: CASSSGQGEPSPLHF
V gene: TRBV12-3/TRBV12-4; J gene: TRBJ1-2; clone size: .; D gene: TRBD1; CDR3 DNA: TGTGCCAGCAGCCATCGGACAGGGGACGGCTACACCTTC; CDR3 protein: CASSHRTGDGYTF
V gene: TRBV6-5; J gene: TRBJ2-7; clone size: few; D gene: .; CDR3 DNA: TGTGCCAGCAGTTCCTCTACAGAGCAGTACTTC; CDR3 protein: CASSSSTEQYF
V gene: TRBV19; J gene: TRBJ1-5; clone size: .; D gene: .; CDR3 DNA: TGTGCCAGTAGGACCGACGGGAGGAGCAATCAGCCCCAGCATTTT; CDR3 protein: CASRTDGRSNQPQHF
V gene: TRBV10-1; J gene: TRBJ1-4; clone size: .; D gene: .; CDR3 DNA: TGCGCCAGCAGTGAGTCGCGGCAGGGGCGCACTAATGAAAAACTGTTTTTT; CDR3 protein: CASSESRQGRTNEKLFF
V gene: TRBV27; J gene: TRBJ1-1; clone size: few; D gene: .; CDR3 DNA: TGTGCCAGCAGTTTATCCCCCATTTCGAACACTGAAGCTTTCTTT; CDR3 protein: CASSLSPISNTEAFF
V gene: TRBV6-2/TRBV6-3; J gene: TRBJ1-2; clone size: .; D gene: TRBD1; CDR3 DNA: TGTGCCAGCAGTTACGCGGACAGGGGCTATGGCTACACCTTC; CDR3 protein: CASSYADRGYGYTF
V gene: TRBV7-3; J gene: TRBJ2-1; clone size: .; D gene: TRBD2; CDR3 DNA: TGTGCCAGCAGCTTAGGACTAGCAAATGAGCAGTTCTTC; CDR3 protein: CASSLGLANEQFF
V gene: TRBV24-1; J gene: TRBJ2-3; clone size: .; D gene: TRBD1; CDR3 DNA: TGTGCCTCCCGGGACAGGGAGACAGATACGCAGTATTTT; CDR3 protein: CASRDRETDTQYF
V gene: TRBV20-1; J gene: TRBJ2-7; clone size: .; D gene: .; CDR3 DNA: TGCAGTGGGCGGATGAACTACGAGCAGTACTTC; CDR3 protein: CSGRMNYEQYF
V gene: TRBV29-1; J gene: TRBJ1-3; clone size: .; D gene: TRBD1; CDR3 DNA: TGCAGCGTACAGGGGGCCACTGGAAACACCATATATTTT; CDR3 protein: CSVQGATGNTIYF
V gene: TRBV15; J gene: TRBJ1-5; clone size: many; D gene: .; CDR3 DNA: TGTGCCACCAGCAGAGATGGGGGGATTCAAGTTCAGCCCCAGCATTTT; CDR3 protein: CATSRDGGIQVQPQHF
V gene: TRBV6-4; J gene: TRBJ1-6; clone size: .; D gene: .; CDR3 DNA: TGTGCCAGCAGTGACTCAGGGGGGGCACCCCTCCACTTT; CDR3 protein: CASSDSGGAPLHF
V gene: TRBV19; J gene: TRBJ1-1; clone size: once; D gene: .; CDR3 DNA: TGTGCCAGTAGCCCAGCGGGACGCTTGAACACTGAAGCTTTCTTT; CDR3 protein: CASSPAGRLNTEAFF
V gene: TRBV3-1/TRBV3-2; J gene: TRBJ2-5; clone size: .; D gene: TRBD2; CDR3 DNA: TGTGCCAGCAGCCAAGTTCCTAGCGGGGGGGCCCGGGAGACCCAGTACTTC; CDR3 protein: CASSQVPSGGARETQYF
V gene: TRBV10-2; J gene: TRBJ1-4; clone size: .; D gene: TRBD1; CDR3 DNA: TGCGCCAGCAGTGAGTCCCACAGGGGGCGGGGAGAAAAACTGTTTTTT; CDR3 protein: CASSESHRGRGEKLFF
V gene: TRBV7-9; J gene: TRBJ1-2; clone size: .; D gene: .; CDR3 DNA: TGTGCCAGCAGCTTAGCGCTCGGGGTTGTGAACTATGGCTACACCTTC; CDR3 protein: CASSLALGVVNYGYTF
V gene: TRBV5-1; J gene: TRBJ1-2; clone size: once; D gene: .; CDR3 DNA: TGCGCCAGCACCCTTACCGGGACTAACTATGGCTACACCTTC; CDR3 protein: CASTLTGTNYGYTF
V gene: TRBV4-1; J gene: TRBJ2-1; clone size: few; D gene: TRBD1; CDR3 DNA: TGCGCCAGCAGCCACTCGACAGGGTCGTTTTACAATGAGCAGTTCTTC; CDR3 protein: CASSHSTGSFYNEQFF
V gene: TRBV7-9; J gene: TRBJ1-1; clone size: once; D gene: TRBD1; CDR3 DNA: TGTGCCAGCAGCTTGGGGACAGGGGCTGGGAACACTGAAGCTTTCTTT; CDR3 protein: CASSLGTGAGNTEAFF
V gene: TRBV9; J gene: TRBJ2-2; clone size: few; D gene: TRBD1; CDR3 DNA: TGTGCCAGCAGCGGAGGGGACAGAAACACCGGGGAGCTGTTTTTT; CDR3 protein: CASSGGDRNTGELFF
V gene: TRBV2; J gene: TRBJ1-4; clone size: .; D gene: .; CDR3 DNA: TGTGCCAGCAAGCAGGGGAGAGAAAAACTGTTTTTT; CDR3 protein: CASKQGREKLFF
V gene: TRBV5-4; J gene: TRBJ2-7; clone size: .; D gene: TRBD2; CDR3 DNA: TGTGCCAGCAGCGCGGCCGGGACTAGCGTTTACGAGCAGTACTTC; CDR3 protein: CASSAAGTSVYEQYF
V gene: TRBV18; J gene: TRBJ1-5; clone size: .; D gene: .; CDR3 DNA: TGTGCCAGCTCACCAGGGGGCGACAATCAGCCCCAGCATTTT; CDR3 protein: CASSPGGDNQPQHF
V gene: TRBV7-2; J gene: TRBJ2-3; clone size: .; D gene: .; CDR3 DNA: TGTGCCAGCAGCTTAGGGAGGTCAGATACGCAGTATTTT; CDR3 protein: CASSLGRSDTQYF
V gene: TRBV28; J gene: TRBJ1-6; clone size: .; D gene: .; CDR3 DNA: TGTGCCAGCAGTTTTACCCCAGTTCATTCACCCCTCCACTTT; CDR3 protein: CASSFTPVHSPLHF
V gene: TRBV9; J gene: TRBJ2-2; clone size: .; D gene: TRBD1; CDR3 DNA: TGTGCCAGCAGGTCCGGGACAGATCACACCGGGGAGCTGTTTTTT; CDR3 protein: CASRSGTDHTGELFF